This T cell receptor (beta chain) was captured in a study of control samples from healthy donors and cancer patients. V gave up 3 bases and J gave up 7 bases; unmatched junction bases: 3. Per germline, CDR1 LNHDA and CDR2 SQIVND (reference sequence). The CDR3 is made up of 14 amino acids. Libraries were prepared by immunoSEQ multiplex PCR; TCRdb keeps only in-frame clonotypes and omits some of them. Of about 95,000 clones in the sample, 88% were seen once. This receptor was obtained from a woman aged 65 to 85 in good health. Sequenced sample: blood. This sequence joins TRBV19 and TRBJ1-5, with 10 nucleotides matching TRBD1. CDR3 coding DNA: TGTGCCAGTAGTATCCCGGGACAGGGGCAGCCCCAGCATTTT. Translation: CASSIPGQGQPQHF.